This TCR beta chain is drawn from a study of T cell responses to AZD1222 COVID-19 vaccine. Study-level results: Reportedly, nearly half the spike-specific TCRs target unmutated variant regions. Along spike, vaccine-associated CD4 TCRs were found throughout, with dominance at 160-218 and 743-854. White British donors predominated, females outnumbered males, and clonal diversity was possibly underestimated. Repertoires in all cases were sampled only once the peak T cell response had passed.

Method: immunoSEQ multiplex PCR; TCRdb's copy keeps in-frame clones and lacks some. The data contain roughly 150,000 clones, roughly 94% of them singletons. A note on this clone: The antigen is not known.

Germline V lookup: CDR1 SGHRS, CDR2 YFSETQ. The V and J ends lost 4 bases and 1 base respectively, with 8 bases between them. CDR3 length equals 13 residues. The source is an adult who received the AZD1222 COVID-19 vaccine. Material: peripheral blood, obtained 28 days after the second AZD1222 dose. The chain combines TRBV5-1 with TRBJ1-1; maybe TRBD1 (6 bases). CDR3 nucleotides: TGCGCCAGCAGCCAACAGGGGAACACTGAAGCTTTCTTT. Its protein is CASSQQGNTEAFF.